This T cell receptor beta chain was found in a study of T cells in Graves' hyperthyroidism and ophthalmopathy. For Graves' hyperthyroidism to be stable, ophthalmopathy could not progress within 18 months. Template material for amplifying TCR beta CDR3 regions consisted of RNA transcripts. HTBI primers were employed in a first-round RT-PCR of the TCR CDR3. TCRdb independently ran MiXCR on the multiplex PCR reads; one entry per CDR3 protein. This table holds 600,000 or so distinct CDR3 sequences, about 16% found once. The CDR3 length is 15 residues. Germline V gene lookup returns CDR1 MDHEN and CDR2 SYDVKM. V lost 6 bases and J 0 bases, leaving 14 bases between the germline ends.

The clonotype originates from a woman under 40 with Graves' hyperthyroidism. The sample comprised blood. The chain couples TRBV28 to TRBJ1-2; D remains ambiguous. The CDR3 sequence is CASRTIRQTNYGYTF. CDR3 sequence (DNA): TGTGCCAGCAGAACGATCAGGCAAACTAACTATGGCTACACCTTC.